Listed here are 25 T cell receptor beta chains from one sample, sequenced in a study of T cells expressing NK-cell markers. Each CDR3 protein gets one entry in TCRdb, which reprocessed the 5' RACE reads and gives no DNA. This table holds about 260,000 distinct CDR3 sequences. Sequencing was carried out using blood T cells: a sorted CD56 or NKG2C T cell subset, CD4+ or CD8+ T cells, or bulk PBMC T cells (not recorded which). These receptors came from a man between 18 and 29 years old in good health.

The chain employs TRBV29-1 and TRBJ1-1; no DNA is available, so the TRBD1 call from TCRdb remains unchecked. CDR1 and CDR2 (germline): SQVTM, ANQGSEA. This CDR3 comprises 13 residues. CDR3 region: CSGTGGMNTEAFF. The variable domain in full, with the rest retrieved from reference TRBV29-1 and TRBJ1-1, is SAVISQKPSRDICQRGTSLTIQCQVDSQVTMMFWYRQQPGQSLTLIATANQGSEATYESGFVIDKFPISRPNLTFSTLTVSNMSPEDSSIYLCSGTGGMNTEAFFGQGTRLTVV.

The rearrangement uses TRBV5-5 and TRBJ2-3; TCRdb calls TRBD1, which cannot be checked without DNA. This CDR3 is built from 17 residues. Germline lookup yields CDR1 SGHKS and CDR2 YYEKEE (reference sequence). The CDR3 region is CASSASRGAASTDTQYF.

This chain joins TRBV5-1 and TRBJ2-5; TCRdb returns TRBD1, unconfirmable since there is no DNA. CDR3 length: 15 amino acids. Germline lookup yields CDR1 SGHRS and CDR2 YFSETQ. CDR3 sequence: CASSSTGLAQQTQYF.

This rearrangement joins TRBV30 to TRBJ1-6; TCRdb outputs TRBD1, but without DNA this stays unchecked. The length of the CDR3 is 12 residues. Looked up from germline, CDR1 is GTSNPN and CDR2 is SVGIG (reference sequence). The CDR3 spells CACARGKSPLHF.

The V and J genes are TRBV4-3 and TRBJ2-7; TCRdb names TRBD1, which stays unverified in the absence of DNA. CDR1 is LGHNA, CDR2 YSLEER, per germline. The CDR3 spans 15 residues. CDR3: CASSQSRQGRYEQYF.

CDR3 amino acids: CASSLTGPSTDTQYF. This chain joins TRBV5-5 and TRBJ2-3; the D gene TCRdb calls, TRBD2, cannot be checked with no DNA. Germline assignment: CDR1 SGHKS and CDR2 YYEKEE (reference sequence). The CDR3 loop spans 15 amino acids. Full variable domain (outside the CDR3, taken from reference TRBV5-5 and TRBJ2-3): DAGVTQSPTHLIKTRGQQVTLRCSPISGHKSVSWYQQVLGQGPQFIFQYYEKEERGRGNFPDRFSARQFPNYSSELNVNALLLGDSALYLCASSLTGPSTDTQYFGPGTRLTVL.

The rearrangement links TRBV21-1 to TRBJ1-5; TCRdb picks TRBD1, but there is no DNA to check that call. TRBV21-1 is an annotated pseudogene. The length of the CDR3 is 15 residues. CDR3 sequence reads: CASSNQYREDQPQHF.

The CDR3 protein is CASGLVHGPNQPQHF. The chain recombines TRBV12-5 with TRBJ1-5. From germline, CDR1 is LGHNT and CDR2 FRNRAP. There are 15 residues in the CDR3.

The V gene is TRBV7-9, the J gene TRBJ2-1; the D gene TCRdb calls, TRBD2, cannot be checked with no DNA. The CDR3 is made up of 16 amino acids. Germline CDR1 SEHNR, CDR2 FQNEAQ (reference sequence). The CDR3 region is CASSLRGTSGSHEQFF. The full variable domain, completed using reference TRBV7-9 and TRBJ2-1, is DTGVSQNPRHKITKRGQNVTFRCDPISEHNRLYWYRQTLGQGPEFLTYFQNEAQLEKSRLLSDRFSAERPKGSFSTLEIQRTEQGDSAMYLCASSLRGTSGSHEQFFGPGTRLTVL.

V usage is TRBV6-4 and J usage is TRBJ2-2; without DNA, the TCRdb call of TRBD2 cannot be checked. Germline CDR1 is MRHNA and CDR2 is SNTAGT. The CDR3 is 16 residues long. The CDR3 loop reads CASSESGTAMAGELFF.

The chain has TRBV20-1 and TRBJ1-6; TCRdb names TRBD1, which stays unverified in the absence of DNA. Germline loops: CDR1 DFQATT, CDR2 SNEGSKA (reference sequence). The CDR3 runs to 14 residues. CDR3 region: CSARRDRDNSPLHF.

The chain is built from TRBV30 and TRBJ1-1. Germline CDR1 GTSNPN, CDR2 SVGIG (reference sequence). The CDR3 consists of 13 residues. CDR3 protein: CAWSARAYTEAFF.

This chain connects TRBV5-1 to TRBJ2-7; TCRdb designates TRBD2, a call that cannot be tested without DNA. The CDR3 extends over 17 amino acids. Germline V gives CDR1 SGHRS, CDR2 YFSETQ. CDR3 residues: CASSPHNPGTSSYEQYF.

This rearrangement joins TRBV5-4 to TRBJ2-3. The CDR3 length is 12 residues. Per the germline V gene, CDR1 is SGHNT and CDR2 is YYREEE (reference sequence). The CDR3: CASSSQSDTQYF.

The rearrangement uses TRBV11-1 and TRBJ2-3; the TRBD1 assignment by TCRdb is unverifiable without DNA. The CDR3 runs to 17 residues. Germline loops: CDR1 SGHAT, CDR2 FQDESV (reference sequence). This CDR3 is CASSSLGFQGTTDTQYF.

V gene TRBV30 combines with J gene TRBJ2-7; TCRdb picks TRBD1, but there is no DNA to check that call. Germline V lookup: CDR1 GTSNPN, CDR2 SVGIG (reference sequence). There are 15 residues in the CDR3. The CDR3 reads CAWSLDSGQGYEQYF.

The chain is built from TRBV2 and TRBJ2-1; there is no DNA to check the TCRdb D call of TRBD2. Germline loops: CDR1 SNHLY, CDR2 FYNNEI. The CDR3 is made up of 12 amino acids. CDR3 sequence reads: CASSGLGRVAFF.

The J gene is TRBJ1-4, the V gene TRBV29-1; TCRdb names TRBD1, which stays unverified in the absence of DNA. CDR3 length: 14 amino acids. Germline V gene lookup returns CDR1 SQVTM and CDR2 ANQGSEA. The CDR3 loop is CSVQGQATNEKLFF. The variable domain in full, with the rest retrieved from reference TRBV29-1 and TRBJ1-4, is SAVISQKPSRDICQRGTSLTIQCQVDSQVTMMFWYRQQPGQSLTLIATANQGSEATYESGFVIDKFPISRPNLTFSTLTVSNMSPEDSSIYLCSVQGQATNEKLFFGSGTQLSVL.

The chain combines TRBV7-9 with TRBJ2-1; TCRdb returns TRBD2, unconfirmable since there is no DNA. CDR1 and CDR2 (germline): SEHNR, FQNEAQ (reference sequence). The CDR3 totals 16 residues. The CDR3 reads CASSSLAGPFYNEQFF.

The CDR3 is CASSSAGGSYNEQFF. This sequence joins TRBV5-1 and TRBJ2-1. Germline CDR1 reads SGHRS; CDR2 reads YFSETQ. The CDR3 contains 15 residues.

The gene calls are TRBV5-1 and TRBJ1-3; the TCRdb D gene call, TRBD1, has no DNA to confirm it. The CDR3 consists of 15 residues. The germline gives CDR1 SGHRS, CDR2 YFSETQ. The CDR3 region is CASSLAPGVGNTIYF.

The rearrangement links TRBV5-1 to TRBJ2-2; the TRBD2 assignment by TCRdb is unverifiable without DNA. Germline loops: CDR1 SGHRS, CDR2 YFSETQ. CDR3 length: 16 amino acids. The CDR3 is CASSLAIEGGTGELFF.

The chain employs TRBV20-1 and TRBJ2-3; TCRdb's D call of TRBD1 is untestable without DNA. CDR3 length equals 14 residues. Germline V gene lookup returns CDR1 DFQATT and CDR2 SNEGSKA (reference sequence). The CDR3 loop reads CSASPGTRTDTQYF.

This chain joins TRBV12-3 or TRBV12-4 and TRBJ2-1; lacking DNA, the TRBD2 call made by TCRdb goes unchecked. The CDR3 is made up of 16 amino acids. CDR3 sequence reads: CASSGTGGLAGGPQFF.

This chain uses TRBV12-3 or TRBV12-4 with TRBJ1-2. CDR3 length: 14 residues. CDR3 protein: CASSLEQTRFGYTF.